The 24 T cell receptor beta chains given below trace back to one sample, sequenced in a study of graft-versus-host responses after intestinal transplantation. These receptors' antigens are unknown. The table came from immunoSEQ multiplex PCR; TCRdb's copy has only in-frame clones and leaves some out. The sample includes around 100,000 clones, just under 95% of them seen just once. The sample here was unstimulated CD8+ T cells sorted from spleen or lymph node cells, taken before transplant. The receptors shown here come from a human donor who was the organ donor for an intestinal transplant.

The chain uses TRBV12-2 and TRBJ2-1; the D call TRBD2 from the table was never checked on the DNA. TRBV12-2 is tagged as a pseudogene. CDR3 size: 16 residues. The CDR3 here is CASRLASSGSFNEQFF. The DNA of the CDR3 is TGTGCAAGTCGCTTAGCCTCTAGCGGGAGTTTCAATGAGCAGTTCTTC.

CDR3 sequence: CATSRAAGNQPQHF. CDR3 in DNA: TGTGCCACCAGCAGAGCCGCAGGGAATCAGCCCCAGCATTTT. This chain uses TRBV15 with TRBJ1-5, with TRBD1 as a possible D gene (5 bases). The CDR3 has 14 amino acids. Trimming left V 1 base short and J 4 bases short, with 8 bases between. Germline V CDR1 and CDR2: LNHNV, YYDKDF (reference sequence). The variable domain in full, with the rest retrieved from reference TRBV15 and TRBJ1-5, is DAMVIQNPRYQVTQFGKPVTLSCSQTLNHNVMYWYQQKSSQAPKLLFHYYDKDFNNEADTPDNFQSRRPNTSFCFLDIRSPGLGDTAMYLCATSRAAGNQPQHFGDGTRLSIL.

A few counts support this clone. Germline and junction disagree at one end, which may indicate a read error. This chain uses TRBV4-2 with TRBJ2-7; D is undetermined. The CDR3 has 10 amino acids. The germline CDR1 and CDR2 sequences are LGHNA and YNFKEQ. For the CDR3, the DNA is TGTGCCAGCAGCCAAGATAAAGCCCACTTC. As protein: CASSQDKAHF.

The chain is built from TRBV27 and TRBJ2-1; TRBD2 matches 13 bases. After removal of 5 bases from V and 8 bases from J, the junction contained 9 bases not matched to a gene. Germline V gene sequence: CDR1 MNHEY, CDR2 SMNVEV (reference sequence). The CDR3 length is 16 residues. The CDR3 reads CASSPRTSGSGDEQFF. The CDR3 region has the DNA TGTGCCAGCAGTCCCCGGACTAGCGGGAGTGGGGATGAGCAGTTCTTC.

The chain employs TRBV10-3 and TRBJ2-5; the match to TRBD1 covers 9 bases. Gene TRBJ2-7 matches the end of the DNA better, so the J call may be wrong. The germline gives CDR1 ENHRY, CDR2 SYGVKD. CDR3 length: 17 amino acids. The CDR3 spells CAISETDGTGTSYEQYF. CDR3 DNA: TGTGCCATCAGTGAGACCGACGGGACAGGGACCTCCTACGAGCAGTACTTC.

V and J are TRBV4-1 and TRBJ1-1; maybe TRBD1 (6 bases). The CDR3 covers 13 residues. Trimming stripped 4 bases from V and 4 bases from J, with 10 bases between. Germline V gives CDR1 MGHRA, CDR2 YSYEKL. This CDR3 is CASSPQGITEAFF. CDR3 nucleotide sequence: TGCGCCAGCAGCCCACAGGGTATCACTGAAGCTTTCTTT.

This clone was recorded once. The V and J genes are TRBV6-6 and TRBJ2-7, with a possible D match to TRBD2 (5 bases). Germline values: CDR1 MNHNY, CDR2 SVGAGI (reference sequence). The V gene lost 4 bases and the J gene lost 0 bases, with 10 bases spanning the gap. CDR3 size: 14 residues. The CDR3 here is CASSSEGSSYEQYF. As DNA, the CDR3 is TGTGCCAGCAGTTCCGAGGGTAGCTCCTACGAGCAGTACTTC.

The chain has TRBV4-2 and TRBJ1-1; tentative D call: TRBD1 (6 bases). This CDR3 region has 15 residues. Germline V lookup: CDR1 LGHNA, CDR2 YNFKEQ. V dropped 1 base and J dropped 4 bases, with 13 bases sitting between them. CDR3 nucleotides: TGTGCCAGCAGCCAAGGGAAGGGGGGGATCACTGAAGCTTTCTTT. Residues: CASSQGKGGITEAFF.

This clone was observed a single time. The CDR3 region has the DNA TGTGCCTGGAGTAGGGGGGCAGATGGCTACACCTTC. Translated, it gives CAWSRGADGYTF. The rearrangement uses TRBV30 and TRBJ1-2, with a possible D match to TRBD1 (6 bases). V shed 2 bases and J shed 6 bases, with 10 bases lying between them. CDR3 length equals 12 residues. CDR1 is GTSNPN and CDR2 is SVGIG in the germline V gene (reference sequence).

Notes on this clone: This sample also contains other DNA sequences that code for the same CDR3. The rearrangement links TRBV5-6 to TRBJ1-1; no clear D. The CDR3 totals 13 residues. Trimming left V 0 bases short and J 1 base short, with 4 bases between. Germline V gives CDR1 SGHDT, CDR2 YYEEEE. The CDR3 sequence is CASSLAGNTEAFF. The CDR3, as DNA: TGTGCCAGCAGCTTGGCAGGGAACACTGAAGCTTTCTTT.

In this sample, this clone turned up once. The rearrangement links TRBV27 to TRBJ1-4; a possible D gene is TRBD1 (5 bases). The CDR3 sequence is 14 residues long. Germline values: CDR1 MNHEY, CDR2 SMNVEV (reference sequence). V shed 3 bases and J shed 7 bases, with 12 bases lying between them. CDR3 protein: CASSFRQRPEKLFF. CDR3 DNA: TGTGCCAGCAGTTTTCGACAGAGACCTGAAAAACTGTTTTTT.

This clone turned up a few times. The chain is built from TRBV25-1 and TRBJ2-7, with D hard to call. Trimming removed 4 bases from V and 2 bases from J, with 15 bases in between. This CDR3 has 15 residues. The germline V gene encodes CDR1 MGHDK and CDR2 SYGVNS. The CDR3, as DNA: TGTGCCAGCAGTGGGCTCCCGGGCCCTCCCTACGAGCAGTACTTC. Translating it yields CASSGLPGPPYEQYF.

This clone occurred once. The chain has TRBV11-2 and TRBJ2-7; D call uncertain. Per germline, CDR1 SGHAT and CDR2 FQNNGV. Trimming took off 3 bases at V and 3 bases at J, with 6 bases between the two ends. The length of the CDR3 is 12 residues. The CDR3, as DNA: TGTGCCAGCAGCTTCTCCATCTACGAGCAGTACTTC. Translation gives CASSFSIYEQYF.

The chain's CDR3 is CASSGVGGHTQYF. The DNA for the CDR3 is TGTGCCAGCAGCGGTGTAGGGGGACATACGCAGTATTTT. The chain is built from TRBV9 and TRBJ2-3, with D possibly matching TRBD1 (6 bases). V was trimmed by 3 bases and J by 7 bases, leaving 12 bases between them. CDR3 length: 13 residues. The germline V gene has CDR1 SGDLS and CDR2 YYNGEE. The full variable domain, in which reference TRBV9 and TRBJ2-3 provide the parts outside the CDR3, is DSGVTQTPKHLITATGQRVTLRCSPRSGDLSVYWYQQSLDQGLQFLIQYYNGEERAKGNILERFSAQQFPDLHSELNLSSLELGDSALYFCASSGVGGHTQYFGPGTRLTVL.

The chain couples TRBV7-8 to TRBJ2-1; 12 bases are shared with TRBD2. Trimming at V came to 5 bases and at J to 8 bases, leaving 7 bases not matched to a gene. CDR3 size: 15 residues. The germline gives CDR1 SGHVS, CDR2 FQNEAQ. DNA of the CDR3: TGTGCCAGCAGCGCTCGGACTAGCGGGATGGATGAGCAGTTCTTC. This encodes CASSARTSGMDEQFF.

The chain combines TRBV9 with TRBJ2-5; 7 bases map to TRBD2. CDR3 length: 14 amino acids. V gave up 4 bases and J gave up 5 bases; unmatched junction bases: 8. CDR1 and CDR2 from the germline V gene are SGDLS and YYNGEE. The CDR3 is CASSPGLVRETQYF. Written as DNA, the CDR3 is TGTGCCAGCAGCCCAGGACTAGTACGGGAGACCCAGTACTTC. The complete variable domain, with remaining parts taken from reference TRBV9 and TRBJ2-5, reads DSGVTQTPKHLITATGQRVTLRCSPRSGDLSVYWYQQSLDQGLQFLIQYYNGEERAKGNILERFSAQQFPDLHSELNLSSLELGDSALYFCASSPGLVRETQYFGPGTRLLVL.

In the case of this clone: The junction does not match germline at one end; this may be a read error. CDR3: CASSPLRLPVIF. CDR3 coding DNA: TGTGCCAGCAGTCCGCTAAGGCTACCGGTGATCTTC. The rearrangement joins TRBV27 to TRBJ2-1, with D unresolved. CDR1 is MNHEY and CDR2 is SMNVEV in the germline V gene (reference sequence). The CDR3 is made up of 12 amino acids.

This clone was seen just once. V gene TRBV4-1 combines with J gene TRBJ2-3, with TRBD2 matching over 10 bases. Germline loops: CDR1 MGHRA, CDR2 YSYEKL. The V segment lost 5 bases and the J segment 4 bases; nucleotides outside the gene matches: 6. The CDR3 spans 15 residues. The CDR3 region is CASSFLAGVADTQYF. The CDR3 nucleotides read TGCGCCAGCAGCTTCCTAGCGGGAGTTGCAGATACGCAGTATTTT.

This clone was seen a few times. V and J are TRBV7-6 and TRBJ2-1; 12 bases align to TRBD2. Germline V gene sequence: CDR1 SGHVS, CDR2 FNYEAQ. Trimming cost V 5 bases and J 7 bases; bases outside gene matches: 12. This CDR3 contains 17 residues. CDR3: CASSPREASGRGNEQFF. The CDR3 DNA follows: TGTGCCAGCAGCCCCCGGGAGGCTAGCGGGAGGGGGAATGAGCAGTTCTTC.

The chain employs TRBV9 and TRBJ2-2; a possible D gene is TRBD1 (5 bases). The ends were cut back, 3 bases at V and 1 base at J, with 10 bases in the middle. The CDR3 has 15 amino acids. The germline gives CDR1 SGDLS, CDR2 YYNGEE. The CDR3 DNA is TGTGCCAGCAGCGGGACCGACAGGAACACCGGGGAGCTGTTTTTT. Encoded protein: CASSGTDRNTGELFF.

The J gene is TRBJ2-1, the V gene TRBV15; D is unresolved. There are 13 residues in the CDR3. Germline values: CDR1 LNHNV, CDR2 YYDKDF (reference sequence). Trimming cost V 3 bases and J 4 bases, with 7 bases left between them. CDR3 residues: CATSSGPYNEQFF. CDR3 nucleotides: TGTGCCACCAGCAGCGGGCCATACAATGAGCAGTTCTTC.

The gene calls are TRBV5-4 and TRBJ2-1; 14 bases match TRBD2. The CDR3 consists of 18 residues. Germline V gives CDR1 SGHNT, CDR2 YYREEE (reference sequence). The ends lost 3 bases at V and 2 bases at J; junction bases unmatched: 7. CDR3 sequence: CASSYGTSGRRPYNEQFF. The CDR3 bases are TGTGCCAGCAGCTATGGGACTAGCGGGAGACGGCCCTACAATGAGCAGTTCTTC. Using reference TRBV5-4 and TRBJ2-1 for the parts outside the CDR3, the full variable domain is ETGVTQSPTHLIKTRGQQVTLRCSSQSGHNTVSWYQQALGQGPQFIFQYYREEENGRGNFPPRFSGLQFPNYSSELNVNALELDDSALYLCASSYGTSGRRPYNEQFFGPGTRLTVL.

The chain couples TRBV28 to TRBJ2-3, with TRBD1 identical over 8 bases. CDR1 and CDR2 from the germline V gene are MDHEN and SYDVKM. CDR3 length: 13 amino acids. V dropped 9 bases and J dropped 4; count of bases not matched to a gene: 6. The CDR3 bases are TGTGCCAGTCAGGGGGCAGGGGCAGATACGCAGTATTTT. This translates into CASQGAGADTQYF.

This sequence joins TRBV4-3 and TRBJ2-3; D ambiguous. The length of the CDR3 is 13 residues. V was trimmed by 0 bases and J by 3 bases, leaving 4 bases between them. The germline V gene encodes CDR1 LGHNA and CDR2 YSLEER. The DNA for the CDR3 is TGCGCCAGCAGCCAAGAGTCGACAGATACGCAGTATTTT. Translation gives CASSQESTDTQYF.